This T cell receptor (beta chain) comes out of a study of blood T cells in healthy people across ages. Study results and limitations: Diversity of TCR beta per million T cells declined in a roughly linear way with age. Naive CD4+ cells and diversity were both higher in long-lived donors than in aged donors.

Points on this clonotype: The antigen is undetermined.

Healthy Caucasians from Russia aged roughly 6 to 90 served as donors. Trimming at V came to 7 bases and at J to 2 bases, leaving 10 bases not matched to a gene. CDR3 length: 17 residues. Germline assignment: CDR1 SQVTM and CDR2 ANQGSEA. Through a sample-barcoded 5' primer and a J-beta primer mix, a second PCR was run for roughly 6 to 11 cycles. TCRdb recomputed calls from the 5' RACE reads with MiXCR, one row per CDR3 protein. The sample contains 1.5 million or so distinct CDR3 sequences, about 43% of which appear only once. This chain links TRBV29-1 with TRBJ2-2, with 13 nucleotides matching TRBD2. The sequencing input was blood. The receptor comes from a woman between 18 and 29 years old in good health. The DNA for the CDR3 is TGCAGCGCCCGAATGGGGACTAGCGGGACTAACACCGGGGAGCTGTTTTTT. Amino acids: CSARMGTSGTNTGELFF.